The 27 T cell receptor beta chains presented below share a single source sample, sequenced in a study of Graves' ophthalmopathy and Graves' hyperthyroidism. Scientists amplified the TCR beta CDR3 regions from RNA transcripts. HTBI-primed first-round RT-PCR preceded second-round multiplex PCR. Each CDR3 protein gets one entry after TCRdb re-called the multiplex PCR reads with MiXCR. The data show about 420,000 distinct CDR3 sequences, under 25% seen once. The specimen was peripheral blood. Source of these receptors: a woman under 30 with stable Graves' hyperthyroidism.

This clonotype was detected ten times or more. This chain joins TRBV11-1 and TRBJ2-5; TRBD1 matches at 7 bases. V lost 3 bases and J lost 3; bases outside the gene matches: 7. The germline CDR1 and CDR2 sequences are SGHAT and FQDESV (reference sequence). The CDR3 extends over 15 amino acids. CDR3 residues: CASSLGDSLKETQYF. Here the CDR3 DNA reads TGTGCCAGCAGCTTGGGGGACAGTTTGAAAGAGACCCAGTACTTC.

This clonotype was found many times. This rearrangement joins TRBV3-1 to TRBJ2-5, with D uncertain. V was pared by 1 base and J by 2 bases, with 5 bases between. Germline-derived CDR1 and CDR2 are LGHDT and YNNKEL (reference sequence). This CDR3 region has 13 residues. The CDR3 loop is CASSQVPQETQYF. The CDR3 DNA reads TGTGCCAGCAGCCAAGTTCCACAAGAGACCCAGTACTTC.

CDR3 in DNA: TGCAGTGCTAGTCCGGGCGGGAGGGCCAAGGACGAGCAGTACTTC. This translates into CSASPGGRAKDEQYF. The chain has TRBV20-1 and TRBJ2-7; TRBD2 aligns across 9 bases. The J segment lost 5 bases and the V segment lost 3 bases, leaving 11 bases of the junction unmatched. CDR1 is DFQATT and CDR2 is SNEGSKA in the germline V gene (reference sequence). The CDR3 sequence is 15 residues long.

This clonotype came up many times. V usage is TRBV30 and J usage is TRBJ1-1, with 7 bases lining up with TRBD1. V dropped 3 bases and J dropped 6; count of bases not matched to a gene: 7. Germline assignment: CDR1 GTSNPN and CDR2 SVGIG (reference sequence). The CDR3 consists of 13 residues. The CDR3 sequence: CAWRATGSAEAFF. CDR3 nucleotides: TGTGCCTGGAGGGCGACAGGGAGTGCTGAAGCTTTCTTT.

V is TRBV10-3 and J is TRBJ1-1; tentatively, D is TRBD1 (5 bases). V lost 3 bases and J lost 4, with 18 bases in between. This CDR3 spans 16 amino acids. Germline lookup yields CDR1 ENHRY and CDR2 SYGVKD. Here the CDR3 DNA reads TGTGCCATCAGTGACCAGTTCGGGGCCCTGGGCACTGAAGCTTTCTTT. Protein sequence: CAISDQFGALGTEAFF.

Many counts were recorded for this clonotype. V and J are TRBV15 and TRBJ2-5; a possible D gene is TRBD1 (6 bases). The germline CDR1 and CDR2 sequences are LNHNV and YYDKDF (reference sequence). Trimming cost V 7 bases and J 2 bases, with 17 bases left between them. There are 15 residues in the CDR3. The CDR3 sequence: CATTPSGGQQETQYF. The CDR3 DNA is TGTGCCACCACCCCTTCTGGGGGACAACAAGAGACCCAGTACTTC.

Only a few counts were recorded for this clonotype. A much larger clone sits a single nucleotide away, making a read error possible. Likely a read error: the CDR3 ends without its conserved phenylalanine or tryptophan. The chain combines TRBV19 with TRBJ2-2, with TRBD1 matching over 12 bases. Germline V gene sequence: CDR1 LNHDA, CDR2 SQIVND (reference sequence). This CDR3 is built from 16 residues. Germline trimming cut 6 bases from V and 4 bases from J; bases unmatched to any gene: 6. CDR3 residues: CASRRGQGASTGELFL. The CDR3 nucleotides read TGTGCCAGTAGAAGGGGACAGGGGGCGTCCACCGGGGAGCTGTTTTTG.

This clonotype was seen many times. This chain connects TRBV12-3 or TRBV12-4 to TRBJ1-6; D gene uncertain. Trimming removed 3 bases from V and 8 bases from J, with 11 bases in between. There are 14 residues in the CDR3. This CDR3 reads CASSFMGFDSPLHF. CDR3 in DNA: TGTGCCAGCAGTTTTATGGGGTTTGATTCACCCCTCCACTTT.

The chain is built from TRBV6-5 and TRBJ2-2, with D unclear. Trimming cost V 2 bases and J 6 bases, with 7 bases left between them. Germline CDR1 MNHEY, CDR2 SVGAGI. This CDR3 has 13 residues. This chain's CDR3 is CASSYRESGELFF. In DNA form, the CDR3 reads TGTGCCAGCAGTTACCGTGAATCCGGGGAGCTGTTTTTT.

This clonotype was seen ten or more times. The V and J genes are TRBV5-1 and TRBJ1-1, with TRBD1 matching 8 bases. CDR1 and CDR2 from the germline V gene are SGHRS and YFSETQ. The V gene end was trimmed by 0 bases and the J gene end by 7 bases; junction bases not matched to a gene: 2. The CDR3 consists of 13 residues. The CDR3 region has the DNA TGCGCCAGCAGCTTGGGAGACAGGGGTGAAGCTTTCTTT. Translating it yields CASSLGDRGEAFF. Full variable domain (outside the CDR3, taken from reference TRBV5-1 and TRBJ1-1): KAGVTQTPRYLIKTRGQQVTLSCSPISGHRSVSWYQQTPGQGLQFLFEYFSETQRNKGNFPGRFSGRQFSNSRSEMNVSTLELGDSALYLCASSLGDRGEAFFGQGTRLTVV.

This chain uses TRBV12-3 or TRBV12-4 with TRBJ1-1; D might be TRBD1 (5 bases). The CDR3 consists of 13 residues. V was cut by 5 bases and J by 1 base, with 8 bases left in between. DNA for the CDR3: TGTGCCAGCAGTGACAGTTGGAACACTGAAGCTTTCTTT. Protein: CASSDSWNTEAFF.

This clonotype was counted many times. The chain uses TRBV6-4 and TRBJ2-2; 10 nucleotides match TRBD1. V lost 10 bases to trimming and J lost 5 bases; unmatched junction nucleotides: 19. CDR1 is MRHNA, CDR2 SNTAGT, per germline. The length of the CDR3 is 18 residues. The chain's CDR3 is CATLQELTGTGVTGELFF. The DNA of the CDR3 is TGTGCCACTTTACAAGAGCTTACCGGGACAGGGGTAACCGGGGAGCTGTTTTTT.

The chain uses TRBV20-1 and TRBJ2-5; TRBD2 aligns across 9 bases. The ends lost 3 bases at V and 4 bases at J; junction bases unmatched: 6. The CDR3 loop spans 14 amino acids. The germline V gene encodes CDR1 DFQATT and CDR2 SNEGSKA (reference sequence). The CDR3 loop reads CSASPAGGGETQYF. In DNA form, the CDR3 reads TGCAGTGCTAGTCCGGCGGGAGGGGGAGAGACCCAGTACTTC.

The chain couples TRBV7-2 to TRBJ1-2; D is undetermined. CDR3 size: 13 residues. Germline CDR1 is SGHTA and CDR2 is FQGNSA. Between the trimmed V and J ends, which lost 6 bases and 8 bases, there was a span of 16 bases. The CDR3 DNA is TGTGCCAGCAGTTCCAATCTGGGTGGGGGCTACACCTTC. Protein: CASSSNLGGGYTF.

Ten or more counts support this clonotype. V gene TRBV12-3 or TRBV12-4 combines with J gene TRBJ1-5; D gene uncertain. The CDR3 spans 11 residues. Trimming took off 5 bases at V and 9 bases at J, with 8 bases between the two ends. CDR3 loop: CASSQPRPQHF. The CDR3 DNA is TGTGCCAGCAGTCAACCTCGGCCCCAGCATTTT.

This clonotype was counted many times. This chain uses TRBV12-3 or TRBV12-4 with TRBJ2-2; D may be TRBD1 or TRBD2 (6 bases each). This CDR3 has 15 amino acids. Trimming stripped 6 bases from V and 4 bases from J, with 15 bases between. The CDR3: CASSLWGAGTGELFF. The DNA for the CDR3 is TGTGCCAGCAGCTTGTGGGGGGCGGGCACCGGGGAGCTGTTTTTT.

A note on this clonotype: With a much larger clone just one base away, this may be a read error. The rearrangement links TRBV5-3 to TRBJ2-7, with TRBD2 identical over 7 bases. TRBV5-3 is assigned to the ORF class and has an uncertain function. CDR3 length equals 14 residues. V was clipped by 9 bases and J by 6 bases; unmatched bases: 15. The CDR3 nucleotides are TGTGCCATCCCTACTAGCGTGCTTACGGTCGAGCAGTACTTC. This translates into CAIPTSVLTVEQYF.

DNA of the CDR3: TGTGCCAGCAGACAATGGAGCACAGCTTTCTTT. It codes for CASRQWSTAFF. The rearrangement links TRBV6-1 to TRBJ1-1; D not resolved. This CDR3 region has 11 residues. V shed 6 bases and J shed 10 bases, with 12 bases lying between them. Germline assignment: CDR1 MNHNS and CDR2 SASEGT.

This clonotype was recorded many times. This chain connects TRBV30 to TRBJ1-2; D remains ambiguous. The CDR3 has 10 residues. The V and J ends lost 5 bases and 4 bases respectively, with 5 bases between them. The V gene's germline CDR1 is GTSNPN and CDR2 SVGIG (reference sequence). CDR3 bases: TGTGCCTGGCACGGCTATGGCTACACCTTC. Its protein is CAWHGYGYTF.

This clonotype was seen more than once but under ten times. The genes are TRBV7-9 and TRBJ1-2; no firm D call. CDR1 SEHNR and CDR2 FQNEAQ come from the germline V gene (reference sequence). V was trimmed by 4 bases and J by 2 bases, leaving 8 bases between them. CDR3 size: 13 residues. CDR3 DNA: TGTGCCAGCAGCTCCACAGAAAACTATGGCTACACCTTC. Protein sequence: CASSSTENYGYTF.

This clonotype has ten or more counts. The chain uses TRBV5-1 and TRBJ2-2; D unresolved. With 5 bases removed from V and 2 bases from J, the gap between germline ends came to 22 bases. CDR1 SGHRS and CDR2 YFSETQ come from the germline V gene. CDR3 length: 18 residues. CDR3 coding DNA: TGCGCCAGCAGTCTTTTTCGGCCTCGTTTCATTAACACCGGGGAGCTGTTTTTT. It translates to CASSLFRPRFINTGELFF.

This clonotype was counted ten times or more. CDR3 region: CASSPRRGSTEAFF. CDR3 DNA: TGTGCCAGCAGCCCTCGTCGGGGTTCCACTGAAGCTTTCTTT. The genes are TRBV12-3 or TRBV12-4 and TRBJ1-1; D not resolved. CDR3 size: 14 residues. V shed 6 bases and J shed 4 bases, with 15 bases lying between them.

This clonotype came up many times. The rearrangement links TRBV4-3 to TRBJ1-2; perhaps TRBD1 as D (5 bases). The CDR3 spans 14 residues. From germline, CDR1 is LGHNA and CDR2 YSLEER. The V end was cut by 3 bases, the J end by 2 bases, with 10 bases between. Here the CDR3 DNA reads TGCGCCAGCAGCCAGAACAGACAGAACTATGGCTACACCTTC. It codes for CASSQNRQNYGYTF.

The table lists this clonotype with many counts. V and J are TRBV28 and TRBJ2-7, with TRBD1 as a possible D gene (6 bases). The CDR3 sequence is 13 residues long. V lost 6 bases, J lost 5 bases, and 14 bases lay in between. Germline V lookup: CDR1 MDHEN, CDR2 SYDVKM. The CDR3 DNA follows: TGTGCCAGCAGCAGGACAGTCAGAGACGAGCAGTACTTC. This sequence encodes CASSRTVRDEQYF.

This clonotype has ten or more counts. V usage is TRBV12-3 or TRBV12-4 and J usage is TRBJ2-7, with D unclear. The CDR3 sequence is 13 residues long. Trimming removed 4 bases from V and 2 bases from J, with 9 bases in between. Written as DNA, the CDR3 is TGTGCCAGCAGTTCCCTTGCCACCTACGAGCAGTACTTC. It translates to CASSSLATYEQYF.

This clonotype was detected only a few times. J is TRBJ2-7 and V is TRBV20-1; TRBD1 or TRBD2 may be the D gene (6 bases each). The germline V gene encodes CDR1 DFQATT and CDR2 SNEGSKA (reference sequence). The CDR3 runs 14 residues. The V and J ends lost 0 bases and 2 bases respectively, with 11 bases between them. CDR3 sequence: CSAREGGNTYEQYF. DNA for the CDR3: TGCAGTGCTAGAGAGGGGGGCAATACCTACGAGCAGTACTTC.

The chain has TRBV7-8 and TRBJ1-2; tentative D call: TRBD1 (6 bases). Germline loops: CDR1 SGHVS, CDR2 FQNEAQ. V was clipped by 2 bases and J by 3 bases, with 10 bases between them. This CDR3 has 14 amino acids. DNA for the CDR3: TGTGCCAGCAGCTTACAGGACAGCGACTATGGCTACACCTTC. Translation: CASSLQDSDYGYTF.